The 26 T cell receptor beta chains below all came from one sample that was sequenced in a study of blood T cell repertoires in COVID-19. Repertoires were generated with immunoSEQ multiplex PCR, while TCRdb's copy carries only in-frame clones and drops some. There are around 470,000 clones in the sample; about 92% occur only once, and about 0.63% lies in the top ten. Sequenced sample: PBMCs or T cells enriched from blood (not recorded which). Every receptor here comes from a man between 18 and 35 years old who had recovered from COVID-19.

The CDR3 region is CASSPHPHGVNTEAFF. The CDR3 coding sequence is TGTGCCAGCAGCCCACACCCTCACGGGGTGAACACTGAAGCTTTCTTT. This chain uses TRBV7-9 with TRBJ1-1; D is undetermined. The germline gives CDR1 SEHNR, CDR2 FQNEAQ (reference sequence). V lost 5 bases, J lost 0 bases, and 16 bases lay in between. This CDR3 spans 16 amino acids.

The gene calls are TRBV5-3 and TRBJ2-1; tentative D call: TRBD2 (6 bases). TRBV5-3 is flagged as an ORF with uncertain function. Trimming left V 5 bases short and J 0 bases short, with 27 bases between. The CDR3 is 20 amino acids. CDR3 DNA sequence: TGTGCCAGAAGGGAGAAACTAGCTGGGCCGATGGTGGGCTCCTACAATGAGCAGTTCTTC. Its translation: CARREKLAGPMVGSYNEQFF.

The chain is built from TRBV5-4 and TRBJ1-1; TRBD1 matches 8 bases. CDR3 size: 18 residues. With 2 bases clipped from V and 0 bases from J, the junction kept 12 bases outside the gene matches. CDR1 is SGHNT, CDR2 YYREEE, per germline (reference sequence). Here the CDR3 DNA reads TGTGCCAGCAGCTTAGGCCTCCCAGGGGGCCGTATGAACACTGAAGCTTTCTTT. It yields the protein CASSLGLPGGRMNTEAFF.

This chain connects TRBV28 to TRBJ2-5; TRBD1 might be the D (7 bases). The CDR3 covers 14 residues. Looked up from germline, CDR1 is MDHEN and CDR2 is SYDVKM. Trimming removed 8 bases from V and 1 base from J, with 14 bases in between. This chain's CDR3 is CASRPGGPQETQYF. The CDR3 coding sequence is TGTGCCAGCCGCCCAGGGGGGCCCCAAGAGACCCAGTACTTC.

This chain joins TRBV30 and TRBJ2-2; tentatively, D is TRBD2 (6 bases). The V gene's germline CDR1 is GTSNPN and CDR2 SVGIG (reference sequence). Trimming pared 5 bases from V and 2 bases from J, leaving 21 bases between. The CDR3 has 17 amino acids. The CDR3 DNA sequence: TGTGCCTGGGATAAGATCCGGACTACTCCAAACACCGGGGAGCTGTTTTTT. The encoded protein is CAWDKIRTTPNTGELFF.

This clone was detected only once. V is TRBV14 and J is TRBJ2-1; 9 bases are a match to TRBD2. Germline V gene sequence: CDR1 SGHDN, CDR2 FVKESK. The V segment lost 4 bases and the J segment 4 bases; nucleotides outside the gene matches: 11. CDR3 size: 17 residues. This CDR3 reads CASSRGASGTLYNEQFF. The CDR3 bases are TGTGCCAGCAGCCGCGGGGCTAGCGGGACTCTTTACAATGAGCAGTTCTTC.

This rearrangement joins TRBV28 to TRBJ1-1; D is undetermined. The CDR3 has 13 amino acids. V was pared by 6 bases and J by 1 base, with 9 bases between. Germline V gene sequence: CDR1 MDHEN, CDR2 SYDVKM. The CDR3 sequence is CASSLPENTEAFF. In DNA form, the CDR3 reads TGTGCCAGCAGCCTCCCAGAGAACACTGAAGCTTTCTTT. Using reference TRBV28 and TRBJ1-1 for the parts outside the CDR3, the full variable domain is DVKVTQSSRYLVKRTGEKVFLECVQDMDHENMFWYRQDPGLGLRLIYFSYDVKMKEKGDIPEGYSVSREKKERFSLILESASTNQTSMYLCASSLPENTEAFFGQGTRLTVV.

The gene calls are TRBV5-6 and TRBJ2-7; 7 bases match TRBD1. Germline V lookup: CDR1 SGHDT, CDR2 YYEEEE. Losses at the gene ends were 2 bases for V and 4 bases for J; bases not matched to a gene: 3. The CDR3 totals 13 residues. Written as DNA, the CDR3 is TGTGCCAGCAGCTTTCGGGACAGATACGAGCAGTACTTC. It codes for CASSFRDRYEQYF. Based on the CDR3 plus reference TRBV5-6 and TRBJ2-7, the full variable domain is DAGVTQSPTHLIKTRGQQVTLRCSPKSGHDTVSWYQQALGQGPQFIFQYYEEEERQRGNFPDRFSGHQFPNYSSELNVNALLLGDSALYLCASSFRDRYEQYFGPGTRLTVT.

This chain connects TRBV6-1 to TRBJ1-5, with 8 nucleotides matching TRBD1. The V segment lost 2 bases and the J segment 5 bases; nucleotides outside the gene matches: 2. CDR1 is MNHNS and CDR2 is SASEGT in the germline V gene. The CDR3 is 14 amino acids. Written as DNA, the CDR3 is TGTGCCAGCAGTGAACAGGGGGCCGATCAGCCCCAGCATTTT. Protein product: CASSEQGADQPQHF.

V gene TRBV10-1 combines with J gene TRBJ2-1; D is possibly TRBD1 (6 bases). The V end lost 7 bases, the J end lost 10 bases, and 11 bases lay between the germline ends. CDR3 length: 11 amino acids. Germline V gives CDR1 WNHNN, CDR2 SYGVQD (reference sequence). The CDR3 region is CASTQGCEQFF. CDR3 DNA sequence: TGCGCCAGCACCCAGGGGTGCGAGCAGTTCTTC.

The J gene is TRBJ2-7, the V gene TRBV4-1; TRBD2 matches at 9 bases. The CDR3 runs to 16 residues. The V gene end was trimmed by 2 bases and the J gene end by 0 bases; junction bases not matched to a gene: 5. CDR1 is MGHRA and CDR2 is YSYEKL in the germline V gene. CDR3 in DNA: TGCGCCAGCAGCCAATATAGCGGGGGCGCCTCCTACGAGCAGTACTTC. Protein sequence: CASSQYSGGASYEQYF.

The chain combines TRBV3-1 (or the pseudogene TRBV3-2) with TRBJ2-3; D call uncertain. V was clipped by 2 bases and J by 0 bases, with 9 bases between them. This CDR3 has 15 amino acids. The germline V gene has CDR1 LGHDT and CDR2 YNNKEL (reference sequence). The CDR3 DNA follows: TGTGCCAGCAGCCAACTAAGCCCTAGCACAGATACGCAGTATTTT. Translated: CASSQLSPSTDTQYF.

V is TRBV5-6 and J is TRBJ2-4, with D unresolved. The V gene's germline CDR1 is SGHDT and CDR2 YYEEEE. V was pared by 0 bases and J by 2 bases, with 12 bases between. The CDR3 has 16 amino acids. The CDR3, as DNA: TGTGCCAGCAGCTTGGCCGTGCCAGGCCCCAAAAACATTCAGTACTTC. This gives the protein CASSLAVPGPKNIQYF.

In the case of this clone: Other DNA sequences in this specimen translate into the identical CDR3. This chain joins TRBV5-1 and TRBJ2-7; D is ambiguous. The CDR3 is 13 amino acids. Germline V gene sequence: CDR1 SGHRS, CDR2 YFSETQ. V was clipped by 0 bases and J by 1 base, with 5 bases between them. This CDR3 is CASSLDGSYEQYF. For the CDR3, the DNA is TGCGCCAGCAGCTTGGACGGGTCCTACGAGCAGTACTTC.

The J gene is TRBJ2-2, the V gene TRBV5-1, with D possibly TRBD1 on 6 matching bases. The V gene's germline CDR1 is SGHRS and CDR2 YFSETQ. V lost 5 bases and J lost 3, with 17 bases in between. The CDR3 totals 16 residues. The CDR3 spells CASRDWARGYTGELFF. CDR3 DNA: TGCGCCAGCAGGGATTGGGCCAGGGGTTACACCGGGGAGCTGTTTTTT.

The rearrangement uses TRBV5-1 and TRBJ2-3; 7 bases align to TRBD1. Germline assignment: CDR1 SGHRS and CDR2 YFSETQ. The CDR3 spans 16 residues. V shed 0 bases, J shed 3 bases, and the junction held 7 bases outside the gene matches. The DNA for the CDR3 is TGCGCCAGCAGCTTGGTGGACAGGAGGAAGACAGATACGCAGTATTTT. Protein: CASSLVDRRKTDTQYF.

The chain combines TRBV2 with TRBJ1-2, with no clear D. The CDR3 covers 15 residues. Trimming stripped 2 bases from V and 6 bases from J, with 16 bases between. Per germline, CDR1 SNHLY and CDR2 FYNNEI. The CDR3 spells CASSEWAQVSDGYTF. The CDR3 DNA is TGTGCCAGCAGTGAATGGGCTCAGGTTTCTGATGGCTACACCTTC. Combining the CDR3 with reference TRBV2 and TRBJ1-2 gives the whole variable domain EPEVTQTPSHQVTQMGQEVILRCVPISNHLYFYWYRQILGQKVEFLVSFYNNEISEKSEIFDDQFSVERPDGSNFTLKIRSTKLEDSAMYFCASSEWAQVSDGYTFGSGTRLTVV.

The chain uses TRBV7-9 and TRBJ2-3, with TRBD2 matching 9 bases. J was trimmed by 5 bases and V by 7 bases; bases with no gene match: 16. CDR1 is SEHNR and CDR2 is FQNEAQ in the germline V gene (reference sequence). The CDR3 is 17 residues long. CDR3 sequence (DNA): TGTGCCAGCACGCTATCCGCTGGCGGGGGGGCAGGAGATACGCAGTATTTT. Encoded protein: CASTLSAGGGAGDTQYF.

This chain joins TRBV3-1 (or the pseudogene TRBV3-2) and TRBJ2-4, with a tentative D call TRBD1 (5 bases). The ends were cut back, 1 base at V and 6 bases at J, with 22 bases in the middle. Germline CDR1 is LGHDT and CDR2 is YNNKEL (reference sequence). The CDR3 sequence is 18 residues long. CDR3 nucleotides: TGTGCCAGCAGCCAAGCAGGGTCAGGCTCAAGTAAATTAAACATTCAGTACTTC. This encodes CASSQAGSGSSKLNIQYF.

This rearrangement joins TRBV2 to TRBJ1-4; D ambiguous. The CDR3 is made up of 15 amino acids. The germline V gene encodes CDR1 SNHLY and CDR2 FYNNEI. V lost 2 bases and J lost 7, with 14 bases in between. This CDR3 reads CASSESGLQSEKLFF. The CDR3 DNA is TGTGCCAGCAGTGAATCTGGCTTACAGAGTGAAAAACTGTTTTTT. Full variable domain (missing parts from reference TRBV2 and TRBJ1-4): EPEVTQTPSHQVTQMGQEVILRCVPISNHLYFYWYRQILGQKVEFLVSFYNNEISEKSEIFDDQFSVERPDGSNFTLKIRSTKLEDSAMYFCASSESGLQSEKLFFGSGTQLSVL.

The chain has TRBV7-2 and TRBJ2-2; no reliable D call. This CDR3 is built from 15 residues. The V gene's germline CDR1 is SGHTA and CDR2 FQGNSA. The V end was cut by 4 bases, the J end by 3 bases, with 12 bases between. The DNA of the CDR3 is TGTGCCAGCAGCTCCTTACTTAGATACACCGGGGAGCTGTTTTTT. It codes for CASSSLLRYTGELFF.

With regard to this clone: The sample contains more than one DNA sequence encoding this CDR3. This chain connects TRBV6-5 to TRBJ2-7, with 7 nucleotides matching TRBD1. From germline, CDR1 is MNHEY and CDR2 SVGAGI. V dropped 0 bases and J dropped 3; count of bases not matched to a gene: 5. CDR3 length equals 15 residues. This chain's CDR3 is CASSYSGTGVYEQYF. DNA of the CDR3: TGTGCCAGCAGTTACTCGGGCACAGGGGTCTACGAGCAGTACTTC.

The rearrangement links TRBV3-1 (or the pseudogene TRBV3-2) to TRBJ1-1; D is ambiguous. V was shortened by 4 bases and J by 0 bases, with 15 bases between the two germline ends. This CDR3 spans 16 amino acids. Germline V gene data show CDR1 as LGHDT and CDR2 as YNNKEL (reference sequence). The CDR3 here is CASSPNPLVVNTEAFF. The CDR3 DNA sequence: TGTGCCAGCAGCCCAAATCCTTTAGTTGTGAACACTGAAGCTTTCTTT.

This rearrangement joins TRBV12-3 or TRBV12-4 to TRBJ1-1; D is unclear. V was shortened by 4 bases and J by 1 base, with 7 bases between the two germline ends. This CDR3 is built from 13 residues. The CDR3 loop is CASSSSGNTEAFF. The CDR3 bases are TGTGCCAGCAGTTCCTCAGGGAACACTGAAGCTTTCTTT.

The J gene is TRBJ2-4, the V gene TRBV4-1; D is uncertain. CDR1 and CDR2 (germline): MGHRA, YSYEKL. This CDR3 is built from 16 residues. The V gene lost 1 base and the J gene lost 3 bases, with 13 bases spanning the gap. The CDR3 sequence is CASSQVFRNYKNIQYF. In DNA form, the CDR3 reads TGCGCCAGCAGCCAAGTATTTCGGAACTACAAAAACATTCAGTACTTC.

V and J are TRBV5-5 and TRBJ2-5; possible D gene TRBD2, 5 bases. Germline loops: CDR1 SGHKS, CDR2 YYEKEE (reference sequence). This CDR3 contains 16 residues. Between the trimmed V and J ends, which lost 0 bases and 2 bases, there was a span of 14 bases. The CDR3 here is CASSLVQDSQQETQYF. In nucleotides, the CDR3 is TGTGCCAGCAGCTTGGTTCAGGACTCACAACAAGAGACCCAGTACTTC.